One sample yielded the 10 T cell receptor beta chains listed below, sequenced in a study of blood T cells in healthy people across ages. The use of a sample-barcoded 5' primer and a J-beta primer mix characterized a second PCR of 7 to 11 cycles. One entry per CDR3 protein, called by TCRdb with MiXCR from the 5' RACE reads. The table includes 650,000 to 1,000,000 distinct CDR3 sequences, under 40% detected once. Material: blood. The receptors were sampled from a man aged 18-30 years in good health.

This clonotype has a single count. This chain connects TRBV25-1 to TRBJ2-1, with a tentative D call TRBD2 (5 bases). The DNA end favors TRBJ2-7, so the J call may be wrong. In germline, CDR1 is MGHDK, CDR2 SYGVNS. The CDR3 has 17 residues. The DNA for the CDR3 is TGTGCCAGCAGTGAACTTGAAGCCCGGGGAAATACCTACGAGCAGTACTTC. Protein: CASSELEARGNTYEQYF.

This chain links TRBV19 with TRBJ2-7; TRBD1 might be the D (7 bases). CDR3 length equals 14 residues. CDR1 LNHDA and CDR2 SQIVND come from the germline V gene (reference sequence). The V end lost 7 bases, the J end lost 7 bases, and 20 bases lay between the germline ends. The CDR3 sequence: CASKETGRNNEQYF. CDR3 nucleotide sequence: TGTGCCAGTAAAGAGACAGGGAGGAACAATGAGCAGTACTTC.

This clonotype was seen repeatedly, ten times or more. V gene TRBV12-3 or TRBV12-4 combines with J gene TRBJ2-1, with D perhaps matching TRBD2 (7 bases). The ends were cut back, 7 bases at V and 6 bases at J, with 22 bases in the middle. The CDR3 runs to 16 residues. This chain's CDR3 is CASNPTGTTTSNEQFF. DNA for the CDR3: TGTGCCAGCAACCCCACAGGGACTACGACGTCCAATGAGCAGTTCTTC.

The sample holds a few counts of this clonotype. The chain uses TRBV12-3 or TRBV12-4 and TRBJ2-4; D might be TRBD2 (6 bases). This CDR3 has 16 residues. V lost 3 bases to trimming and J lost 0 bases, with 12 bases between them. The CDR3 sequence: CASSFSGGIAKNIQYF. The CDR3 nucleotides read TGTGCCAGCAGTTTTTCAGGCGGGATAGCCAAAAACATTCAGTACTTC.

V and J are TRBV20-1 and TRBJ2-4; no clear D. Germline V gene lookup returns CDR1 DFQATT and CDR2 SNEGSKA (reference sequence). Deletions cut 3 bases from V and 1 base from J, with 16 bases between. This CDR3 is built from 16 residues. The CDR3 bases are TGCAGTGCTAGGGCCCCCCCCTCGCGTGCCAAAAACATTCAGTACTTC. Its protein is CSARAPPSRAKNIQYF.

This clonotype has only a few counts. The rearrangement links TRBV29-1 to TRBJ1-4; D might be TRBD1 (6 bases). The V and J ends lost 4 bases and 8 bases respectively, with 11 bases between them. The V gene's germline CDR1 is SQVTM and CDR2 ANQGSEA. The CDR3 runs to 12 residues. CDR3 region: CSVVWGGEKLFF. The CDR3 bases are TGCAGCGTTGTCTGGGGGGGCGAAAAACTGTTTTTT.

The chain combines TRBV21-1 with TRBJ2-5; whether TRBD2, the table's D call, matches the DNA was not checked. TRBV21-1 is termed a pseudogene. The CDR3 sequence is 14 residues long. The CDR3 loop is CASSKAEGQETQYF. CDR3 nucleotides: TGTGCCAGCAGCAAAGCAGAGGGCCAGGAGACCCAGTACTTC.

Of note for this clonotype: This clone may be a read error of a much larger clone one base away. The rearrangement links TRBV20-1 to TRBJ2-7; the D call may be TRBD1 or TRBD2 (5 bases each). Trimming stripped 4 bases from V and 7 bases from J, with 17 bases between. Per germline, CDR1 DFQATT and CDR2 SNEGSKA (reference sequence). The CDR3 length is 13 residues. The CDR3 loop reads CSAMTNQGGEQYF. The CDR3 bases are TGCAGTGCTATGACTAACCAGGGTGGTGAGCAGTACTTC.

This clonotype was seen only a few times. The V and J genes are TRBV7-3 and TRBJ2-1; D ambiguous. Trimming took 1 base from V and 4 from J, leaving 11 bases between them. CDR3 size: 15 residues. In germline, CDR1 is SGHTA, CDR2 FQGTGA. The CDR3 sequence is CASSLIAVGYNEQFF. As DNA, the CDR3 is TGTGCCAGCAGCTTAATAGCTGTGGGTTACAATGAGCAGTTCTTC.

This clonotype was counted between two and nine times. The chain has TRBV27 and TRBJ1-1; 9 bases agree with TRBD1. Germline V lookup: CDR1 MNHEY, CDR2 SMNVEV (reference sequence). V gave up 2 bases and J gave up 11 bases; unmatched junction bases: 12. The CDR3 is made up of 15 amino acids. The CDR3 sequence: CASSLVGGQGVMAFF. Written as DNA, the CDR3 is TGTGCCAGCAGTTTAGTCGGGGGACAGGGAGTCATGGCTTTCTTT.